The sample holds a few counts of the clone carrying this T cell receptor (beta chain). Its antigen is currently unknown. This entry comes from a study of human T cells and chemical hapten exposure. Sample time point: patch test 1, 2 weeks after DPC sensitization. Treatment in this sample: therapeutic diphenylcyclopropenone sensitization with weekly scalp DPC. General study results and limits: TCRs at a frequency above 1 in 1000 stayed unchanged with DPC sensitization. Controls formed significantly fewer large CDR3 similarity clusters than expanded TCRs did.

The library tagged each cDNA molecule with unique molecular identifiers. Per the study methods: Sampled TCR counts reached a median of 95,638 per sample, with values ranging from roughly 23,224 to 690,600. TCRdb analysed the RACE reads with MiXCR anew, one entry per CDR3 protein. Clone size and V and J calls follow TCRdb, not the original study. The sample comprises approximately 350,000 distinct CDR3 sequences, roughly 6.9% of which are singletons, and 7.5% to 8.5% rests with the top ten. CDR3 size: 15 residues. Germline V gives CDR1 DFQATT, CDR2 SNEGSKA (reference sequence). Between the trimmed V and J ends, which lost 2 bases and 1 base, there was a span of 15 bases.

The chain carries TRBV20-1 and TRBJ2-7; tentative D call: TRBD2 (6 bases). This material consisted of whole blood, taken in connection with sensitization to the hapten diphenylcyclopropenone (DPC). This TCR was recovered from a woman under 30 with alopecia areata. Some clones in this sample may be carry-over from other donors' samples. The CDR3 nucleotides read TGCAGTGCTAGAAGACTAGTAGGGATTTCCTACGAGCAGTACTTC. Its protein product is CSARRLVGISYEQYF.